The rows below give T cell receptor beta chains drawn from one sample of a study of T cells in Graves' hyperthyroidism and ophthalmopathy. Via MiXCR, TCRdb re-called the multiplex PCR reads, giving one row per CDR3 protein. The profile covers a few hundred thousand distinct CDR3 sequences, with roughly 15% appearing a single time and about 20% taken by the ten largest. The material sequenced was blood. Every receptor here comes from a woman aged 25 to 39 with Graves' ophthalmopathy. CDR3s include the opening cysteine and the closing phenylalanine or tryptophan. Fields, in order: D gene, V gene, J gene, clone size, CDR3 protein. The D gene is left open where the match is weak. Size values are once, few and many counts, or a class for expanded clones, and some rows have none.

TRBD1	TRBV5-1	TRBJ1-3	few	CASSFGTGGNTIYF
.	TRBV2	TRBJ2-5	many	CASSGASAQETQYF
.	TRBV28	TRBJ2-1	.	CASSLPGTEVNEQFF
.	TRBV7-9	TRBJ2-5	.	CASNPPLGARETQYF
TRBD1	TRBV5-4	TRBJ2-1	.	CASSLVPPETGGYNEQFF
.	TRBV12-3/TRBV12-4	TRBJ2-2	many	CASTVSAGAGELFF
.	TRBV15	.	.	CATSSSLSGAFF
.	TRBV2	TRBJ1-1	many	CASTLGVGTEAFF
.	TRBV28	TRBJ1-5	many	CASSFQGSLSDQPQHF
TRBD1	TRBV7-8	TRBJ1-5	many	CASSRGQGGDQPQHF
.	TRBV5-5	TRBJ1-1	few	CASSLLGRGYTEAFF
TRBD2	TRBV5-1	TRBJ2-1	.	CASSWGLAGDNEQFF
.	TRBV13	TRBJ1-6	many	CASSLGLGSSPLHF
.	TRBV20-1	TRBJ2-3	many	CSVTHPTTDTQYF
TRBD1	TRBV4-2	TRBJ2-7	many	CASSQETGQGVDEQYF
.	TRBV19	TRBJ1-1	many	CASSTNQGSEAFF
.	TRBV7-3	TRBJ1-2	many	CASSLIGGNGYTF
.	TRBV20-1	TRBJ1-2	many	CSAPLLEGYTF
.	TRBV3-1	TRBJ2-7	.	CASSQASFYEQYF
.	TRBV20-1	TRBJ2-7	many	CSAGRRTGTYEQYF
TRBD2	TRBV20-1	TRBJ2-7	many	CSASGRGGTYEQYF
.	TRBV7-2	TRBJ2-5	.	CASSLQGGGGGGQTQYF
.	TRBV27	TRBJ1-4	many	CASSFLFKKDIRIEKLFF
.	TRBV12-3/TRBV12-4	TRBJ2-5	few	CASSSGGKETQYF
.	TRBV11-2	TRBJ2-5	many	CASSLDPSPQETQYF
.	TRBV7-2	TRBJ1-5	many	CASSHGGSGNQPQHF
TRBD1	TRBV28	TRBJ2-7	many	CASSWTGPRGEQYF
.	TRBV20-1	TRBJ2-5	few	CSAPAGDVGTQYF
.	TRBV7-8	TRBJ1-1	many	CASSLALGRNTEAFF
.	TRBV30	TRBJ2-4	many	CAWSSGKNIQYF
TRBD2	TRBV11-2	TRBJ2-3	many	CASTSSGGPVDTQYF
.	TRBV6-1	TRBJ2-3	few	CASSDIGTQYF
.	TRBV2	TRBJ1-5	few	CASRDDYSNQPQHF
.	TRBV7-2	TRBJ2-7	few	CASKRGTESYEQYF
TRBD2	TRBV28	TRBJ2-3	few	CASSPRGGYTDTQYF
.	TRBV28	TRBJ2-7	many	CASSSVDTLYEQYF
.	TRBV10-3	TRBJ2-2	few	CAIRLQWGGSYGELFF
.	TRBV4-1	TRBJ1-3	few	CASSQEPPPVGNTIYF
TRBD1	TRBV30	TRBJ1-6	many	CAWRADRGYNSPLHF